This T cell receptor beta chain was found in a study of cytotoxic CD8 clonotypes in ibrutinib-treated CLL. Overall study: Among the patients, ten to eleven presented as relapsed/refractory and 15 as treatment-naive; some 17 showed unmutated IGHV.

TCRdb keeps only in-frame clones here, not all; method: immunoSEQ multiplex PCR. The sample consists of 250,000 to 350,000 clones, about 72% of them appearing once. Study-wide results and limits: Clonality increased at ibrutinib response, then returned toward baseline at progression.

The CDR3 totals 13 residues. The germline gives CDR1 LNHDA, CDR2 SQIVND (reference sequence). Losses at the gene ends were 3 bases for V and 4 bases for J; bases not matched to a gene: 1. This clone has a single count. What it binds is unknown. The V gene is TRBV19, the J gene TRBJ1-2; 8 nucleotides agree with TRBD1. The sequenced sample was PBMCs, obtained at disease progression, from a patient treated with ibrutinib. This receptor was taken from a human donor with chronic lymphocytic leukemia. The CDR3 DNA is TGTGCCAGTAGTATCGACAGGGGCTATGGCTACACCTTC. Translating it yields CASSIDRGYGYTF.